This T cell receptor (beta chain) was recovered during a study of T cell responses to AZD1222 COVID-19 vaccine. Study results and caveats: The reported proportion of spike-specific TCRs targeting unmutated variant regions was nearly half. In all cases, repertoires were sampled only after the peak T cell response. Two doses of AZD1222 preceded a rise in Spike-specific TCR breadth and depth. Spike as a whole was targeted by vaccine-associated CD4 TCRs, dominant at 160-218 and 743-854.

Trimming shortened V by 3 bases and J by 4 bases, and 7 bases separated the two germline ends. Germline CDR1 is LNHDA and CDR2 is SQIVND (reference sequence). The CDR3 covers 12 residues. Profiling relied on immunoSEQ multiplex PCR, and the TCRdb table lists in-frame clones only, not all of them. This sample has 120,000 to 150,000 clones, with more than 85% found just once. For this clone: Its antigen is unknown.

This chain uses TRBV19 with TRBJ2-7, with D uncertain. The material sequenced was peripheral blood, taken on day 0 of MenACWY control vaccination. The TCR was taken from an adult in good health. The CDR3 here is CASSILGYEQYF. The CDR3 DNA reads TGTGCCAGTAGTATTTTGGGGTACGAGCAGTACTTC.